This T cell receptor (beta chain) stems from a study of shared clonotypes between healthy human individuals. Study-level background: Three CD4 naive, three CD4 memory, two CD8 naive and one CD8 memory plate were used per donor.

Sequenced by immunoSEQ multiplex PCR; TCRdb stores in-frame clones only, minus some. The sample has about 1,500,000 clones; around 95% are singletons. Deletions cut 3 bases from V and 8 bases from J, with 9 bases between. The CDR3 spans 12 residues. Germline V lookup: CDR1 SGHKS, CDR2 YYEKEE (reference sequence). General study results and limits: Naive CD4 clonotypes overlapped across a few donors at roughly 5%. Non-shared clonotypes were found to have lower generation probabilities than the clonotypes that were shared by all four of the sorted-subset donors.

With respect to this clone: Its antigen remains unknown.

The chain carries TRBV5-5 and TRBJ2-1; possibly TRBD1 for D (6 bases). The sequence was obtained from a man younger than 40 in good health. The sequencing sample was made of naive CD4+ T cells sorted from blood. Regarding subset: CD45RA+ positively selected. CDR3 coding DNA: TGTGCCAGCAGCTCCCAGGGGTATGAGCAGTTCTTC. This sequence encodes CASSSQGYEQFF.